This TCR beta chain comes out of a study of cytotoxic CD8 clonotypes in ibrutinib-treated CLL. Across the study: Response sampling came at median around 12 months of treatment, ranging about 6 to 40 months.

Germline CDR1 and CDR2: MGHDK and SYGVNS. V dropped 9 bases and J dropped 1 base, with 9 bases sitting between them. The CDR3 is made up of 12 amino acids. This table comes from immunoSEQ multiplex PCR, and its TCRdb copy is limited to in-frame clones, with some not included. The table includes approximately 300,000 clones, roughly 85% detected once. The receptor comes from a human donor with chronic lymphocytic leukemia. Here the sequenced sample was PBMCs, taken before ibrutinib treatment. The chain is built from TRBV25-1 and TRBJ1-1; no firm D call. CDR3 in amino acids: CASKGPNTEAFF. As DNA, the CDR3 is TGTGCCAGTAAAGGACCGAACACTGAAGCTTTCTTT. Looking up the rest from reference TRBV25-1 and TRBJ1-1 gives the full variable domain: EADIYQTPRYLVIGTGKKITLECSQTMGHDKMYWYQQDPGMELHLIHYSYGVNSTEKGDLSSESTVSRIRTEHFPLTLESARPSHTSQYLCASKGPNTEAFFGQGTRLTVV.